This T cell receptor beta chain was sequenced in a study of T cells in Graves' hyperthyroidism and ophthalmopathy. Study-level points and caveats: Researchers found most expanded thyroid clonotypes above 0.001 in blood as well. Ophthalmopathy prediction by the model preceded onset by a median approximately 6.9 months.

The germline gives CDR1 SGHDN, CDR2 FVKESK. Between the trimmed V and J ends, which lost 0 bases and 2 bases, there was a span of 8 bases. The CDR3 contains 14 residues. There were TCR beta CDR3 regions amplified from RNA transcripts. TCR CDR3 underwent first-round RT-PCR with the HTBI primer set. TCRdb reprocessed the multiplex PCR reads with MiXCR, giving one entry per CDR3 protein. The sample holds roughly 260,000 distinct CDR3 sequences, about 14% seen once. This clonotype was detected many times. The target antigen is unknown. The genes are TRBV14 and TRBJ2-7, with D tentatively TRBD2 (5 bases). The sequencing sample was made of blood. The sequence came from a woman aged 40 to 49 with Graves' hyperthyroidism that later progressed to Graves' ophthalmopathy. CDR3 DNA sequence: TGTGCCAGCAGCCAAGAACCTAGCCCCTACGAGCAGTACTTC. Translating gives CASSQEPSPYEQYF. Based on the CDR3 plus reference TRBV14 and TRBJ2-7, the full variable domain is EAGVTQFPSHSVIEKGQTVTLRCDPISGHDNLYWYRRVMGKEIKFLLHFVKESKQDESGMPNNRFLAERTGGTYSTLKVQPAELEDSGVYFCASSQEPSPYEQYFGPGTRLTVT.